This TCR beta chain was documented in a study of shared T cell receptors in the human thymus. Germline CDR1 and CDR2: MNHNS and SASEGT. CDR3 length equals 14 residues. V was clipped by 4 bases and J by 4 bases, with 13 bases between them. Sequencing was performed with immunoSEQ multiplex PCR; in TCRdb, only in-frame clones are kept and a portion is missing. The top ten hold roughly 0.01% of the sample, which has 550,000 to 800,000 clones, approximately 83% seen once. These data also formed part of another study, on human thymus T cells. That study reports: The sample donors, healthy Finnish infants, were having corrective surgery for congenital heart defects. An apparent bias in V and J gene usage was seen in thymic and blood repertoires. Related work found strong thymic repertoire overlap between unrelated individuals.

This receptor was obtained from a girl in the first two years of life with a congenital heart defect. Sample: thymocytes. The rearrangement uses TRBV6-1 and TRBJ1-2; weak D call: TRBD1 (5 bases). CDR3 sequence (DNA): TGTGCCAGCAGTGTTAGGGGCCCCAGCTATGGCTACACCTTC. This gives the protein CASSVRGPSYGYTF.